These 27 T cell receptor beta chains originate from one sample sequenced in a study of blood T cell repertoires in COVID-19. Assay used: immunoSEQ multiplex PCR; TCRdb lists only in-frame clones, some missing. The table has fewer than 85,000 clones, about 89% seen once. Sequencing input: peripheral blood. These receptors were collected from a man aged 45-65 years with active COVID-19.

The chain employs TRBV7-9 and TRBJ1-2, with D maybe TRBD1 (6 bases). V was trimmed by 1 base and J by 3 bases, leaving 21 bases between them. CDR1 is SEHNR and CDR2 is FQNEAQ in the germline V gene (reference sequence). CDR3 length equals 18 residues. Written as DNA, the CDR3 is TGTGCCAGCAGCTTAGTTGGTCCTTTAATAACAGGGTACTATGGCTACACCTTC. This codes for CASSLVGPLITGYYGYTF.

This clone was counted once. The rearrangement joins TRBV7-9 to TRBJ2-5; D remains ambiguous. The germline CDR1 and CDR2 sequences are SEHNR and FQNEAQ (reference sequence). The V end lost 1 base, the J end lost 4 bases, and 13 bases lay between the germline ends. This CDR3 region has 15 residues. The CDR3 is CASSLVPTPTETQYF. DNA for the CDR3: TGTGCCAGCAGCTTAGTTCCTACTCCCACAGAGACCCAGTACTTC.

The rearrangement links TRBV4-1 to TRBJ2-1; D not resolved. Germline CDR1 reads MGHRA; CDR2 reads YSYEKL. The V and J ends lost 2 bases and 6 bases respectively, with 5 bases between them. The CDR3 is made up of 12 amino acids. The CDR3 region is CASSQPLNEQFF. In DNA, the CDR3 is TGCGCCAGCAGCCAACCACTCAATGAGCAGTTCTTC.

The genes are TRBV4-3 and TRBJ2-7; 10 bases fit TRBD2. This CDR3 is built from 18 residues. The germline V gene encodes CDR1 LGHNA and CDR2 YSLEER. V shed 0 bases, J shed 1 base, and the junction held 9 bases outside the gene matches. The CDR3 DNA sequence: TGCGCCAGCAGCCAAGATCTAGCGGGGGACTCGGGATCCTACGAGCAGTACTTC. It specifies CASSQDLAGDSGSYEQYF.

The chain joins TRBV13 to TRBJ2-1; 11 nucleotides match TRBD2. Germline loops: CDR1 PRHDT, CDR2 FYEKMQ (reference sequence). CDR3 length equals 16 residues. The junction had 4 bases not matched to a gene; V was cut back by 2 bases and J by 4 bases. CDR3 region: CASSLPTSGSYNEQFF. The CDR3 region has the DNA TGTGCCAGCAGCTTACCAACTAGCGGGAGTTACAATGAGCAGTTCTTC.

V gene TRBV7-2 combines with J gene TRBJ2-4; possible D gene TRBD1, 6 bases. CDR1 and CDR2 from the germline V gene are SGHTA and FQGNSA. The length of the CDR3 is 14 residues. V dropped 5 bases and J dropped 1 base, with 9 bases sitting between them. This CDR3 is CASSPTGAKNIQYF. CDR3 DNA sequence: TGTGCCAGCAGCCCTACAGGGGCCAAAAACATTCAGTACTTC.

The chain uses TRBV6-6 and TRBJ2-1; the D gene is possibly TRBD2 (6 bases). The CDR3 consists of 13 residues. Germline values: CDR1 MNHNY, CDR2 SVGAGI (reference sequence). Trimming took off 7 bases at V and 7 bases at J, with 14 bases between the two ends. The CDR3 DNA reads TGTGCCAGCACCTGGACTACAACTAATGAGCAGTTCTTC. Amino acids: CASTWTTTNEQFF.

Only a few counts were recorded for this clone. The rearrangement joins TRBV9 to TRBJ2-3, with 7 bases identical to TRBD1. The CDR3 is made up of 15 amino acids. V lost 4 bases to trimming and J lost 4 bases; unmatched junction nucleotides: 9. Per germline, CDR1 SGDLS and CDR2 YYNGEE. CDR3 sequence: CASSPFGQVADTQYF. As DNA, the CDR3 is TGTGCCAGCAGCCCATTCGGACAGGTCGCAGATACGCAGTATTTT.

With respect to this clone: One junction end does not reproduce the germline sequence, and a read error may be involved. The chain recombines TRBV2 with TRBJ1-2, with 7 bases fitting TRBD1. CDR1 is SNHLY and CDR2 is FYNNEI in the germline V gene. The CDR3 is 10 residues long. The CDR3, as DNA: TGTGCCAGCAACGTCCCGGACAGGTCGTTC. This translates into CASNVPDRSF.

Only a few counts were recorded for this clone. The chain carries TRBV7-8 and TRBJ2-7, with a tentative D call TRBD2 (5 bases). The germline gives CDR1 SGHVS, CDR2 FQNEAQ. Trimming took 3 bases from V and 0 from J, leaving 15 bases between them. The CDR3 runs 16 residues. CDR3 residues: CASSLRVPGSSYEQYF. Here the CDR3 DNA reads TGTGCCAGCAGCTTGAGGGTTCCGGGGAGCTCCTACGAGCAGTACTTC.

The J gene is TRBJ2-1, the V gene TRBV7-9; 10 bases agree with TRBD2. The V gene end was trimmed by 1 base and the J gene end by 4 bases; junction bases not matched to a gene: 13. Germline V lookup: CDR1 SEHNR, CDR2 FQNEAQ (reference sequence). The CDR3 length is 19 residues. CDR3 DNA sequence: TGTGCCAGCAGCTTAGTTGGGTCGACTAGCGGGCTAGATTACAATGAGCAGTTCTTC. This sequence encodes CASSLVGSTSGLDYNEQFF. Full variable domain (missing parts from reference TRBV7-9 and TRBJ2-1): DTGVSQNPRHKITKRGQNVTFRCDPISEHNRLYWYRQTLGQGPEFLTYFQNEAQLEKSRLLSDRFSAERPKGSFSTLEIQRTEQGDSAMYLCASSLVGSTSGLDYNEQFFGPGTRLTVL.

The CDR3 DNA sequence: TGTGCCAGCAGCTTGGGTAGGGGTGGAGAGCAGTACTTC. The encoded protein is CASSLGRGGEQYF. The chain uses TRBV5-6 and TRBJ2-7; perhaps TRBD1 as D (5 bases). Deletions cut 0 bases from V and 7 bases from J, with 11 bases between. Germline V gene lookup returns CDR1 SGHDT and CDR2 YYEEEE. This CDR3 contains 13 residues.

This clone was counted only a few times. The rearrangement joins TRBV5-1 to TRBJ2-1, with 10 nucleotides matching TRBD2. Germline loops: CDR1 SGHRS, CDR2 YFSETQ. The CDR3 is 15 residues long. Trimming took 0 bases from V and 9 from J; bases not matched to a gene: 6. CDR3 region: CASSLGAGGPGEQFF. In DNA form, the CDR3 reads TGCGCCAGCAGCTTGGGAGCGGGGGGGCCGGGTGAGCAGTTCTTC.

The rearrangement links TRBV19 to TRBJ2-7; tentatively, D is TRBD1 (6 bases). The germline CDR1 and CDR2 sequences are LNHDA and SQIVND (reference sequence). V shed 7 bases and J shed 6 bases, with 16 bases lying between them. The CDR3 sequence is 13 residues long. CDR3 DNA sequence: TGTGCCAGTACCCCCTTCAGGGGCGGCGAGCAGTACTTC. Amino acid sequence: CASTPFRGGEQYF. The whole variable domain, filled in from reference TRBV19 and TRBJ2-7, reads DGGITQSPKYLFRKEGQNVTLSCEQNLNHDAMYWYRQDPGQGLRLIYYSQIVNDFQKGDIAEGYSVSREKKESFPLTVTSAQKNPTAFYLCASTPFRGGEQYFGPGTRLTVT.

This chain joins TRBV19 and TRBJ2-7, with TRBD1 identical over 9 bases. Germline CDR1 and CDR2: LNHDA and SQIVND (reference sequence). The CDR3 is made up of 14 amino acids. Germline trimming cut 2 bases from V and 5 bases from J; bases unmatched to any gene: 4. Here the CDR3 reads CASSITGGLDEQYF. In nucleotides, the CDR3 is TGTGCCAGTAGTATAACAGGGGGCTTAGACGAGCAGTACTTC.

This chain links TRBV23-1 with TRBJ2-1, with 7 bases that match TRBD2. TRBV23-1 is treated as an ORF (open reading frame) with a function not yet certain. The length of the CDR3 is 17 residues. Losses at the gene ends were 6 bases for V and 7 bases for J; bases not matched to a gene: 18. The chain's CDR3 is CASSHVWGGFMLNEQFF. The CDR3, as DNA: TGCGCCAGCAGCCATGTTTGGGGAGGGTTTATGTTGAATGAGCAGTTCTTC.

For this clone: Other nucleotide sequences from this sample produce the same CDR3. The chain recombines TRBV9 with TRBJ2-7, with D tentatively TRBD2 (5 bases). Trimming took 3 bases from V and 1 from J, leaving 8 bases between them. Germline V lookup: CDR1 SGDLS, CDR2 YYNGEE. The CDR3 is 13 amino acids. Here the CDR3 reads CASSGTGSYEQYF. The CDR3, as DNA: TGTGCCAGCAGCGGTACGGGGTCCTACGAGCAGTACTTC.

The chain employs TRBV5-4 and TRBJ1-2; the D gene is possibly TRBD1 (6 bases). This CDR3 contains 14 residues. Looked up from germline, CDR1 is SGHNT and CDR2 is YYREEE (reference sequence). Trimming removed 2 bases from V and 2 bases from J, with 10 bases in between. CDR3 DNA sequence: TGTGCCAGCAGCTTTTTAGGGGGAAACTATGGCTACACCTTC. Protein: CASSFLGGNYGYTF.

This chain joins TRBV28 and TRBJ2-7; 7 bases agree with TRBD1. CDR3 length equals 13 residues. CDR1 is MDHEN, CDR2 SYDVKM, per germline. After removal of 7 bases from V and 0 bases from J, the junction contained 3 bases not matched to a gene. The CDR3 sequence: CASTRDSSYEQYF. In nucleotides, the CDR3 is TGTGCCAGCACGAGGGACAGCTCCTACGAGCAGTACTTC.

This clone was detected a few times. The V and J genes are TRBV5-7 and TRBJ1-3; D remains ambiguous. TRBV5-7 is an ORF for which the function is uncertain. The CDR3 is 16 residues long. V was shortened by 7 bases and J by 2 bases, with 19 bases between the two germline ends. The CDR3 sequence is CASPSRNGDPGNTIYF. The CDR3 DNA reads TGTGCCAGCCCTTCAAGGAACGGGGATCCTGGAAACACCATATATTTT.

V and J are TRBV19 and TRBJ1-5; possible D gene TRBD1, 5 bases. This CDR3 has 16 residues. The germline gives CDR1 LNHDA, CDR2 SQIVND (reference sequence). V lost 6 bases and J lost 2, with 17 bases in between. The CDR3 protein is CASRMGGAGGNQPQHF. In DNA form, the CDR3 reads TGTGCCAGTAGGATGGGAGGGGCTGGAGGCAATCAGCCCCAGCATTTT.

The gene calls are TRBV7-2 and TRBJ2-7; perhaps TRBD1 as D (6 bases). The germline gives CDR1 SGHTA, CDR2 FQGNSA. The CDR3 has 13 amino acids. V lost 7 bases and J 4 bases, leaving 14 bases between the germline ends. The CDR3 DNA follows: TGTGCCAGCACCCCGAGGCAGGGGTACGAGCAGTACTTC. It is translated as CASTPRQGYEQYF.

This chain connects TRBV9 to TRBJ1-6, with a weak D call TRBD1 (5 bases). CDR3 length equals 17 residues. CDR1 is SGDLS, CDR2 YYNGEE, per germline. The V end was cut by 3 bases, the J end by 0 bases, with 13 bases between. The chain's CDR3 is CASSANRGSSYNSPLHF. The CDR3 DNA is TGTGCCAGCAGCGCGAATCGGGGGAGCTCCTATAATTCACCCCTCCACTTT.

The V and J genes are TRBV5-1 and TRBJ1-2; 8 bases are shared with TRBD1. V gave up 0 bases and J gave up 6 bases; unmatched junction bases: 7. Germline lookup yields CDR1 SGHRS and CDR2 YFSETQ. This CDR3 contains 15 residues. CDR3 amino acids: CASSLDGQGSDGYTF. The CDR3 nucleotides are TGCGCCAGCAGCTTGGACGGACAGGGCAGTGATGGCTACACCTTC.

CDR3 amino acids: CASSGGLGGYEQYF. The CDR3 DNA reads TGTGCCAGCAGTGGCGGACTAGGAGGCTACGAGCAGTACTTC. The chain couples TRBV6-2 or TRBV6-3 to TRBJ2-7, with 7 bases matching TRBD2. Germline V gene data show CDR1 as MNHEY and CDR2 as SVGEGT. The CDR3 contains 14 residues. V lost 5 bases and J lost 3; bases outside the gene matches: 7.

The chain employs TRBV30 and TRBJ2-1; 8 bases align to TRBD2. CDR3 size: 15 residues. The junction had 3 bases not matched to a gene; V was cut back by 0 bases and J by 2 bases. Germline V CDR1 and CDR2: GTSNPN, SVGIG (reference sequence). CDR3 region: CAWSVVAGTYNEQFF. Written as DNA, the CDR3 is TGTGCCTGGAGTGTAGTAGCGGGGACCTACAATGAGCAGTTCTTC.

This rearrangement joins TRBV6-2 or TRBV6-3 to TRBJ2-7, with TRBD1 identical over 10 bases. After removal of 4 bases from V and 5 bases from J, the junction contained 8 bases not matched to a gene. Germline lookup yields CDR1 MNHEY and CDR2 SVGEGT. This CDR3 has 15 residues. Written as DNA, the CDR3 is TGTGCCAGCAGTTCACCGGGACAGGGGTATAACGAGCAGTACTTC. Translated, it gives CASSSPGQGYNEQYF.